This T cell receptor (beta chain) was captured by sequencing in a study of T cells in Graves' hyperthyroidism and ophthalmopathy. Overall study results and limits: The blood repertoire included most of the expanded thyroid clonotypes above 0.001.

In this sample, this clonotype turned up a few times. Its antigen is undetermined. Diagnoses were established using clinical symptoms, serum thyroxine and TRAb, thyroid ultrasound and orbital computed tomography. The germline gives CDR1 MDHEN, CDR2 SYDVKM. The CDR3 is 17 amino acids. Germline trimming cut 4 bases from V and 0 bases from J; bases unmatched to any gene: 9. TCR beta CDR3 regions were amplified from RNA transcripts. Initially, a first-round RT-PCR of the TCR CDR3 employed the HTBI primer set. TCRdb re-called the multiplex PCR reads through MiXCR, storing one row per CDR3 protein. The sample comprises about 640,000 distinct CDR3 sequences, less than 25% of which are singletons, and under 35% rests with the top ten.

The sequenced sample consisted of blood. The TCR originated in a man younger than 40 with Graves' ophthalmopathy. The chain combines TRBV28 with TRBJ1-3, with 7 bases fitting TRBD1. The CDR3 coding sequence is TGTGCCAGCAGTTGGACAGGCCTGAAGAGCTCTGGAAACACCATATATTTT. It translates to CASSWTGLKSSGNTIYF.